This passage covers 15 T cell receptor beta chains from one sample sequenced in a study of human thymus T cells. Resections obtained during corrective heart surgery supplied the thymus tissue. The protocol was immunoSEQ multiplex PCR, while the TCRdb copy is restricted to in-frame clones and leaves out a portion. This table has fewer than 85,000 clones, 85% to 95% appearing once. The material sequenced was thymus tissue. These receptors were taken from a girl under two years old with a congenital heart defect but otherwise immunologically healthy.

The chain employs TRBV7-2 and TRBJ2-1; maybe TRBD1 (5 bases). The CDR3 has 15 residues. The germline V gene has CDR1 SGHTA and CDR2 FQGNSA. V gave up 1 base and J gave up 5 bases, with 12 bases separating them. The CDR3 loop reads CASSLEGASDNEQFF. The CDR3 nucleotides are TGTGCCAGCAGCTTAGAAGGGGCCAGCGACAATGAGCAGTTCTTC.

This clone appeared a single time. The chain combines TRBV6-4 with TRBJ2-1; D tentatively reads TRBD1 or TRBD2 (5 bases each). CDR1 MRHNA and CDR2 SNTAGT come from the germline V gene. CDR3 size: 19 residues. The V end lost 0 bases, the J end lost 9 bases, and 27 bases lay between the germline ends. Here the CDR3 DNA reads TGTGCCAGCAGTGACTCGATTAATCTTTTGGGGGTCGGGCTTGGTGAGCAGTTCTTC. Its protein product is CASSDSINLLGVGLGEQFF.

This clone was seen a few times. The chain combines TRBV10-1 with TRBJ2-1; possibly TRBD2 for D (5 bases). V was trimmed by 8 bases and J by 1 base, leaving 12 bases between them. This CDR3 region has 14 residues. Germline CDR1 and CDR2: WNHNN and SYGVQD (reference sequence). The CDR3 region is CASPLGVSYNEQFF. The CDR3 DNA reads as TGCGCCAGCCCGTTGGGAGTTTCCTACAATGAGCAGTTCTTC.

In the case of this clone: At one boundary the junction diverges from the germline segment, which might be a read error. The chain recombines TRBV18 with TRBJ2-7; D unclear. The CDR3 is 13 residues long. The V gene's germline CDR1 is KGHSH and CDR2 LQKENI. DNA of the CDR3: TGTGCCACCTCACTCACCCGATCCTACGAGCAGTACTTC. Amino acid sequence: CATSLTRSYEQYF.

V and J are TRBV9 and TRBJ2-3; tentatively, D is TRBD1 or TRBD2 (6 bases each). This CDR3 contains 17 residues. The germline V gene encodes CDR1 SGDLS and CDR2 YYNGEE. V lost 2 bases, J lost 0 bases, and 16 bases lay in between. DNA of the CDR3: TGTGCCAGCAGCGTTCTCCCCTCGGGGGCTAGCACAGATACGCAGTATTTT. Translated, it gives CASSVLPSGASTDTQYF.

The chain combines TRBV4-1 with TRBJ1-4, with TRBD1 matching over 7 bases. J was trimmed by 5 bases and V by 7 bases; bases with no gene match: 7. Germline CDR1 reads MGHRA; CDR2 reads YSYEKL. The CDR3 length is 14 residues. The CDR3 is CASNPGQKNEKLFF. In nucleotides, the CDR3 is TGCGCCAGCAACCCGGGACAGAAAAATGAAAAACTGTTTTTT.

The V gene is TRBV18, the J gene TRBJ2-7; 10 bases map to TRBD1. CDR1 KGHSH and CDR2 LQKENI come from the germline V gene. Trimming cost V 3 bases and J 2 bases; bases outside gene matches: 4. The CDR3 totals 15 residues. As DNA, the CDR3 is TGTGCCAGCTCACCCCGGGACAGGGGTGCCTACGAGCAGTACTTC. Translated: CASSPRDRGAYEQYF.

The rearrangement links TRBV27 to TRBJ2-7, with a weak D call TRBD1 (6 bases). The CDR3 is 16 amino acids. V lost 3 bases to trimming and J lost 5 bases, with 20 bases between them. Per germline, CDR1 MNHEY and CDR2 SMNVEV (reference sequence). The CDR3 sequence is CASSFVHVGDNHEQYF. The CDR3 DNA reads as TGTGCCAGCAGTTTTGTCCACGTGGGGGACAACCACGAGCAGTACTTC.

V gene TRBV5-8 combines with J gene TRBJ2-7, with D possibly being TRBD2 (5 bases). The CDR3 is 14 amino acids. V lost 0 bases and J 2 bases, leaving 9 bases between the germline ends. CDR1 and CDR2 from the germline V gene are SGHTS and YDEGEE. The CDR3 loop reads CASSLALRAYEQYF. As DNA, the CDR3 is TGTGCCAGCAGCTTGGCCTTGCGGGCCTACGAGCAGTACTTC.

V and J are TRBV11-3 and TRBJ2-3; maybe TRBD2 (6 bases). The CDR3 is made up of 14 amino acids. The germline V gene encodes CDR1 SGHNT and CDR2 YENEEA. The germline V and J ends were trimmed by 1 base and 4 bases, with 9 bases remaining between them. Here the CDR3 reads CASSLGLDADTQYF. As DNA, the CDR3 is TGTGCCAGCAGCTTAGGACTAGATGCAGATACGCAGTATTTT.

The rearrangement links TRBV12-5 to TRBJ2-2; D possibly corresponds to TRBD2 (6 bases). The CDR3 extends over 18 amino acids. CDR1 is LGHNT, CDR2 FRNRAP, per germline. V was shortened by 5 bases and J by 0 bases, with 19 bases between the two germline ends. CDR3 nucleotide sequence: TGTGCTAGTGGTGGGGTTTCCGGGGAGGACCCGAACACCGGGGAGCTGTTTTTT. Its protein product is CASGGVSGEDPNTGELFF.

The V call is TRBV19, the J call TRBJ1-3, with 9 bases identical to TRBD1. V lost 3 bases to trimming and J lost 3 bases; unmatched junction nucleotides: 3. Per the germline V gene, CDR1 is LNHDA and CDR2 is SQIVND (reference sequence). The CDR3 length is 15 residues. The CDR3 sequence: CASSIGTGYGNTIYF. The CDR3 DNA is TGTGCCAGTAGTATCGGGACAGGGTATGGAAACACCATATATTTT.

The chain joins TRBV29-1 to TRBJ2-7; 9 positions match TRBD2. CDR1 is SQVTM, CDR2 ANQGSEA, per germline. The V gene end was trimmed by 2 bases and the J gene end by 2 bases; junction bases not matched to a gene: 10. The CDR3 is 16 residues long. DNA of the CDR3: TGCAGCGTTGAAATTCGGGCTAGCGGGAACACCTACGAGCAGTACTTC. This gives the protein CSVEIRASGNTYEQYF.

The chain couples TRBV27 to TRBJ2-7; weak D call: TRBD2 (7 bases). The germline V gene has CDR1 MNHEY and CDR2 SMNVEV (reference sequence). The CDR3 is 18 residues long. V lost 1 base and J lost 3, with 22 bases in between. Here the CDR3 reads CASSLYGRGGAPFYEQYF. The CDR3 DNA reads as TGTGCCAGCAGTTTATATGGGAGGGGGGGGGCCCCCTTCTACGAGCAGTACTTC.

Here the CDR3 reads CASSLGLSYEQYF. Written as DNA, the CDR3 is TGTGCCAGCAGCTTGGGACTCTCCTACGAGCAGTACTTC. The chain employs TRBV7-2 and TRBJ2-7; D might be TRBD2 (6 bases). Per germline, CDR1 SGHTA and CDR2 FQGNSA. The CDR3 totals 13 residues. The V gene lost 3 bases and the J gene lost 0 bases, with 6 bases spanning the gap. Based on the CDR3 plus reference TRBV7-2 and TRBJ2-7, the full variable domain is GAGVSQSPSNKVTEKGKDVELRCDPISGHTALYWYRQSLGQGLEFLIYFQGNSAPDKSGLPSDRFSAERTGGSVSTLTIQRTQQEDSAVYLCASSLGLSYEQYFGPGTRLTVT.